The present entry profiles one TCR beta chain with its context. This clone was detected only once. Its cognate antigen has yet to be identified. No qualities accompany the bases; no much larger clone lies one base away. The data stem from a study of cytotoxic CD8 clonotypes in ibrutinib-treated CLL (dated by TCRdb to the early 2020s). As for the study more broadly: The cohort was composed of around twelve relapsed/refractory and roughly 14 treatment-naive patients; IGHV unmutated status was identified in about 17 patients. Samples averaged around 280,000 productive templates and tens of thousands of productive rearrangements. Cryopreserved peripheral blood mononuclear cells were obtained before treatment, at response, and at either sustained remission or disease progression. Of the roughly 86 people in the trial, 26 had longitudinal samples available. Samples at response were collected after a median of 12 months of treatment, with a range of roughly 6 to 36 months. Responses were partial in around 25 patients and complete in 2; after median approximately 69 months follow-up, around 14 stayed in remission and about twelve progressed.

On a MiSeq, deep resolution sequencing aimed for a depth between 1 in 1 million and 1 in 200,000 T cells, with each clonotype covered 10x on average. TCR beta libraries were generated with the immunoSEQ hsTCRB Kit. As for the authors' bioinformatics: The data were analyzed with ImmunoSEQ Analyzer and ImmunoSEQ Data Assistant, and V, D and J gene assignments followed IMGT definitions. Clonality, which ranges from 0 to 1, was calculated by subtracting the normalized Shannon entropy of productive rearrangement frequencies from one. Only overrepresented clonotypes making up at least 0.05% of the repertoire of each patient were included in the public clonotype analysis. About a dozen repertoires from age-matched healthy donors, obtained from immuneACCESS, served as clonality controls. TCRdb took over this immuneACCESS table, retaining in-frame rearrangements with V and J assigned. Such tables are incomplete; in checked studies, under half of the missing clones stem from an unresolved V gene, and the remainder is unexplained. The V and J calls and the clone size are those of that table, but D and trimming were determined from the DNA. Across this sample there are approximately 330,000 clones, with around four fifths seen only once. Under 8.5% of the sample comes from the top ten.

For TCR beta library preparation, roughly 1.8 micrograms of genomic DNA was extracted from cryopreserved PBMCs. High-throughput TCR beta sequencing was performed on longitudinal blood samples from CLL patients receiving ibrutinib monotherapy. The patients were enrolled in a single-center, open-label phase 2 trial of ibrutinib monotherapy. The investigation overall reported the following: An increase in clonality was observed at ibrutinib response, with clonality remaining stable during sustained remission and falling back toward baseline at progression. Sustained-remission and progressing patients did not have matched sampling times, and lymph node repertoires were not examined. Public clonotypes were found to be uncommon and were observed to contract or remain stable during treatment; the increase in clonality was shown to reflect expansion of private clonotypes at ibrutinib response. Baseline clonality exceeded that of age-matched healthy donors and correlated strongly with circulating CD8+ T-cell counts.

Specimen: PBMCs, collected before ibrutinib treatment. The TCR originated in a human donor with chronic lymphocytic leukemia.

The CDR3 region has the sequence CASSPSGRISYEQYF. The sequence in DNA is TGTGCCAGCAGCCCTAGCGGGAGGATCTCCTACGAGCAGTACTTC. The sequence links TRBV9 to TRBJ2-7, with 11 junctional bases fitting TRBD2. Reading from cysteine to phenylalanine, the CDR3 counts 15 amino acids. The retained sequence is limited to the CDR3, 45 bases, with the frame set at the first base. V has 4 bases trimmed and J has 0 bases trimmed; junction bases matching no gene number 3. The germline V gene encodes CDR1 SGDLS and CDR2 YYNGEE.